Listed below are T cell receptor beta chains from one sample, sequenced in a study of Ad26.COV2.S vaccination and SARS-CoV-2 variants. Repertoires were generated with immunoSEQ multiplex PCR, while TCRdb's copy carries only in-frame clones and drops some. The sample holds hundreds of thousands of clones, roughly 86% seen once. The sample in question was peripheral blood, obtained in a trial of Ad26.COV2.S vaccine versus placebo. The receptor source for this set is a person between 18 and 60 years old who received the Ad26.COV2.S COVID-19 vaccine or a placebo. Each CDR3 is given without its conserved first and last residue.

TRBJ2-2 | TRBV21-1 | ASSITGRAGGAGELF
TRBJ2-1 | TRBV7-8 | ASRNTYGGNEQF
TRBJ1-1 | TRBV3-1/TRBV3-2 | ASSPQGWGAF
TRBJ2-1 | TRBV30 | AWRDLVLQF
TRBJ2-2 | TRBV21-1 | ASSTWTGLNPVFRELF
TRBJ2-3 | TRBV18 | ASSPTGRGITQY
TRBJ1-2 | TRBV3-1/TRBV3-2 | ASRNGGRRGDT
TRBJ1-3 | TRBV30 | AWSVASSGNTIY
TRBJ2-7 | TRBV2 | ASSESINRAVEQY
TRBJ1-1 | TRBV19 | ASSRWTVNTEAF
TRBJ1-3 | TRBV7-2 | ASSLALMSGNTIY
TRBJ2-7 | TRBV6-5 | ASRTYEQY
TRBJ2-3 | TRBV2 | ASSSSSGSTDTQY
TRBJ2-7 | TRBV7-9 | ASSLARQGGQY
TRBJ1-1 | TRBV12-5 | ASGLDYTVNTEAF
TRBJ2-5 | TRBV27 | ASSLSHGGETQY
TRBJ2-7 | TRBV30 | AWSLTQYEQY
TRBJ1-5 | TRBV6-6 | ASSYGGAGQPQH
TRBJ1-6 | TRBV5-1 | ASNARQDYNSPLH
TRBJ1-3 | TRBV30 | AGTDSSGNTIY
TRBJ2-2 | TRBV11-2 | ASSLGALWNTGELF
TRBJ1-1 | TRBV25-1 | ASSTPQGRYTEAF
TRBJ2-7 | TRBV27 | ASSLFQGSYEQY
TRBJ2-7 | TRBV9 | ASSPGQREIDEQY
TRBJ2-7 | TRBV4-1 | ASSSRQGSLEQY
TRBJ2-3 | TRBV24-1 | ATSDSPGLAGSTDTQY
TRBJ2-3 | TRBV3-1/TRBV3-2 | ASSQGPGQALY
TRBJ2-2 | TRBV5-1 | ASSLLAGTNTGELF
TRBJ2-3 | TRBV6-4 | ASRQTSVRTDTQY